A selection of T cell receptor beta chains follows, all from one sample in a study of blood T cell repertoires in COVID-19. Profiling relied on immunoSEQ multiplex PCR, and the TCRdb table lists in-frame clones only, not all of them. The table has roughly 220,000 clones, about 80% seen once. Sequenced: peripheral blood. Receptors were obtained from an older woman with acute or convalescent COVID-19. CDR3s include the opening cysteine and the closing phenylalanine or tryptophan. Each record gives: D gene, V gene, J gene, clone size, CDR3 DNA, CDR3 protein. D genes are given only for firm matches. Clone size is shown for a subset of rows, as once, few, many or a class of expanded clone.

D: -; V: TRBV6-2/TRBV6-3; J: TRBJ2-3; size: few; DNA: TGTGCCAGCAGTTACACTTACAGGGAGATCTCGGATACGCAGTATTTT; CDR3: CASSYTYREISDTQYF
D: -; V: TRBV10-3; J: TRBJ2-7; size: -; DNA: TGTGCCATCAGGACAGGCACCTACGAGCAGTACTTC; CDR3: CAIRTGTYEQYF
D: -; V: TRBV11-3; J: TRBJ1-1; size: once; DNA: TGTGCCAGCAGCCAACTAGCAGCCGGACACGGCCGGGCTGAAGCTTTCTTT; CDR3: CASSQLAAGHGRAEAFF
D: -; V: TRBV6-5; J: TRBJ2-7; size: -; DNA: TGTGCCAGCAGCCACAGGGTCGGGTCCTACGAGCAGTACTTC; CDR3: CASSHRVGSYEQYF
D: -; V: TRBV19; J: TRBJ1-2; size: -; DNA: TGTGCCAGTAGTATTCCAGGCGCGCCTGGCTACACCTTC; CDR3: CASSIPGAPGYTF
D: -; V: TRBV7-3; J: TRBJ1-6; size: few; DNA: TGTGCCAGCAGCTTGGGGGGGGCAGGTTCACCCCTCCACTTT; CDR3: CASSLGGAGSPLHF
D: TRBD1; V: TRBV20-1; J: TRBJ2-5; size: -; DNA: TGCAGTGCTAGAGAACAGGGGCCCCAGTACTTC; CDR3: CSAREQGPQYF
D: -; V: TRBV15; J: TRBJ1-2; size: -; DNA: TGTGCCACCAGCAGAGATCTTGGGAGTGTTTATGGCTACACCTTC; CDR3: CATSRDLGSVYGYTF
D: TRBD2; V: TRBV5-6; J: TRBJ2-3; size: few; DNA: TGTGCCAGCAGCTCTGGACTAGCGGCCCTCACAGATACGCAGTATTTT; CDR3: CASSSGLAALTDTQYF
D: -; V: TRBV5-6; J: TRBJ2-5; size: -; DNA: TGTGCCAGCAGCTTGGCCGGGGGAAAATGGGAGACCCAGTACTTC; CDR3: CASSLAGGKWETQYF
D: TRBD1; V: TRBV5-4; J: TRBJ1-3; size: -; DNA: TGTGCCAGCAGCTTAAACCAGGGGGCTCTTGGAAACACCATATATTTT; CDR3: CASSLNQGALGNTIYF
D: TRBD1; V: TRBV5-1; J: TRBJ1-5; size: -; DNA: TGCGCCAGCAGCCCCGGACAGGGTTCGGGCAATCAGCCCCAGCATTTT; CDR3: CASSPGQGSGNQPQHF
D: -; V: TRBV5-4; J: TRBJ2-2; size: once; DNA: TGTGCCAGCAGCTTGGCCAGGGCGGGGACCGGGGAGCTGTTTTTT; CDR3: CASSLARAGTGELFF
D: TRBD2; V: TRBV4-1; J: TRBJ2-5; size: -; DNA: TGCGCCAGCAGCCAAGAGTGGCAGGGAGGGTGGGAGACCCAGTACTTC; CDR3: CASSQEWQGGWETQYF
D: TRBD1; V: TRBV27; J: TRBJ1-2; size: -; DNA: TGTGCCAGCAGTCGCGACAGGGGCTATGGCTACACCTTC; CDR3: CASSRDRGYGYTF
D: -; V: TRBV19; J: TRBJ2-2; size: -; DNA: TGTGCCAGTAGTCAGGGGCAGCGCACCGGGGAGCTGTTTTTT; CDR3: CASSQGQRTGELFF
D: -; V: TRBV6-5; J: TRBJ1-6; size: -; DNA: TGTGCCAGCAGTACCAGCTCCTATAATTCACCCCTCCACTTT; CDR3: CASSTSSYNSPLHF
D: TRBD1; V: TRBV13; J: TRBJ2-7; size: -; DNA: TGTGCCAGCAGCCCGGACAGGGGATGGCACGAGCAGTACTTC; CDR3: CASSPDRGWHEQYF
D: -; V: TRBV29-1; J: TRBJ1-1; size: few; DNA: TGCAGCGTGATTAGTGTGATGGAAGCTTTCTTT; CDR3: CSVISVMEAFF
D: TRBD2; V: TRBV27; J: TRBJ2-1; size: -; DNA: TGTGCCAGCAGCCCCGCGGGGGGACTACATAATGAGCAGTTCTTC; CDR3: CASSPAGGLHNEQFF
D: -; V: TRBV6-5; J: TRBJ1-2; size: -; DNA: TGTGCCAGCAGCAAGGACACCGGAGTGGGGTATGGCTACACCTTC; CDR3: CASSKDTGVGYGYTF
D: -; V: TRBV20-1; J: TRBJ1-2; size: -; DNA: TGCAGTGCTAGTATTTCGTCGGCAGGGGACCAATACTTC; CDR3: CSASISSAGDQYF
D: -; V: TRBV12-3/TRBV12-4; J: TRBJ1-2; size: -; DNA: TGTGCCAGCAGTACCGGTGGGGGGGAAGGCTACACCTTC; CDR3: CASSTGGGEGYTF
D: -; V: TRBV4-3; J: TRBJ1-1; size: few; DNA: TGCGCCAGCAGCCAAGCGTTTGGGGGGGAGACTGAAGCTTTCTTT; CDR3: CASSQAFGGETEAFF
D: -; V: TRBV12-3/TRBV12-4; J: TRBJ1-2; size: -; DNA: TGTGCCAGCACAACAGGGCCTTGGTATGGCTACACCTTC; CDR3: CASTTGPWYGYTF
D: TRBD2; V: TRBV7-2; J: TRBJ2-3; size: -; DNA: TGTGCCAGCAGCCTTGCGGGGGACCCCACAGATACGCAGTATTTT; CDR3: CASSLAGDPTDTQYF
D: -; V: TRBV7-2; J: TRBJ1-1; size: -; DNA: TGTGCCAGCAGCTTGGACCTTGGGACACATGTAGCTTTCTTT; CDR3: CASSLDLGTHVAFF
D: -; V: TRBV28; J: TRBJ1-1; size: -; DNA: TGTGCCAGCAACCTCGAATGGGGGGGTTCTGAAGCTTTCTTT; CDR3: CASNLEWGGSEAFF
D: -; V: TRBV28; J: TRBJ1-1; size: -; DNA: TGTGCCAGCAGTTTGTTGGGGCTTGAAGCTTTCTTT; CDR3: CASSLLGLEAFF
D: TRBD1; V: TRBV28; J: TRBJ1-5; size: -; DNA: TGTGCCAGCGGACAGGGGCTGAGTCAGAGGGGGTATAGCAATCAGCCCCAGCATTTT; CDR3: CASGQGLSQRGYSNQPQHF
D: -; V: TRBV6-5; J: TRBJ2-1; size: -; DNA: TGTGCCAGCAGCGCCCGGACTACAACCTACAATGAGCAGTTCTTC; CDR3: CASSARTTTYNEQFF
D: -; V: TRBV5-1; J: TRBJ1-4; size: -; DNA: TGCGCCAGCAGCTTGACAGGGTCGGGTGAAAAACTGTTTTTT; CDR3: CASSLTGSGEKLFF
D: TRBD2; V: TRBV4-3; J: TRBJ2-4; size: -; DNA: TGCGCCAGCAGCCCCCGGACTAGCGGGGGGGGTTCCAAAAACATTCAGTACTTC; CDR3: CASSPRTSGGGSKNIQYF
D: TRBD1; V: TRBV25-1; J: TRBJ2-2; size: -; DNA: TGTGCCAGCAGAACAGGGGCCGGGGAGCTGTTTTTT; CDR3: CASRTGAGELFF
D: TRBD1; V: TRBV6-2/TRBV6-3; J: TRBJ2-7; size: -; DNA: TGTGCCAGCAGCAACAGGGGCCCGACCTACGAGCAGTACTTC; CDR3: CASSNRGPTYEQYF
D: -; V: TRBV28; J: TRBJ2-2; size: few; DNA: TGTGCCAGCAGTTTAGGGCAGAACACCGGGGAGCTGTTTTTT; CDR3: CASSLGQNTGELFF
D: -; V: TRBV19; J: TRBJ2-7; size: -; DNA: TGTGCCAGTAGTGGAGGGGGGGGTTACGAGCAGTACTTC; CDR3: CASSGGGGYEQYF
D: -; V: TRBV12-3/TRBV12-4; J: TRBJ1-2; size: -; DNA: TGTGCCAGCGGGCAGGGGCAGGGCGGCTACACCTTC; CDR3: CASGQGQGGYTF
D: -; V: TRBV5-1; J: TRBJ1-1; size: once; DNA: TGCGCCAGCACCACAGGAAGAAACACTGAAGCTTTCTTT; CDR3: CASTTGRNTEAFF
D: -; V: TRBV5-6; J: TRBJ1-2; size: -; DNA: TGTGCCAGCAGCCTCGGACAGAGCAATTACTATGGCTACACCTTC; CDR3: CASSLGQSNYYGYTF
D: TRBD1; V: TRBV29-1; J: TRBJ2-2; size: -; DNA: TGCAGCGTTAAAATAGGGACAGGGAACACCGGGGAGCTGTTTTTT; CDR3: CSVKIGTGNTGELFF
D: TRBD1; V: TRBV27; J: TRBJ2-7; size: once; DNA: TGTGCCAGCAGTTTTAACATGGCAGGGGGCGCGGTAGCCCAGTACTTC; CDR3: CASSFNMAGGAVAQYF
D: -; V: TRBV6-6; J: TRBJ1-1; size: once; DNA: TGTGCCAGCAGTTCAATTGCTGAAGCTTTCTTT; CDR3: CASSSIAEAFF
D: -; V: TRBV6-5; J: TRBJ2-7; size: -; DNA: TGTGCCAGCAGCCTCCTGTACGAGCAGTACTTC; CDR3: CASSLLYEQYF
D: TRBD2; V: TRBV2; J: TRBJ2-5; size: once; DNA: TGTGCCAGTCGACTAGCCCCGGGAGAGACCCAATACTTC; CDR3: CASRLAPGETQYF
D: -; V: TRBV19; J: TRBJ2-1; size: -; DNA: TGTGCCAGTAGCAGGCGGGCATACAATGAGCAGTTCTTC; CDR3: CASSRRAYNEQFF
D: TRBD1; V: TRBV30; J: TRBJ1-1; size: -; DNA: TGTGCCTGGAGGGCACAGGGGAGGATTGCTGAAGCTTTCTTT; CDR3: CAWRAQGRIAEAFF
D: -; V: TRBV4-3; J: TRBJ1-6; size: -; DNA: TGCGCCAGCAGCCAAGGAGCAGGGGTGATTTCACCCCTCCACTTT; CDR3: CASSQGAGVISPLHF
D: -; V: TRBV3-1/TRBV3-2; J: TRBJ1-3; size: -; DNA: TGTGCCAGCAGCCCATCAACAGTCCTTTACTCTGGAAACACCATATATTTT; CDR3: CASSPSTVLYSGNTIYF